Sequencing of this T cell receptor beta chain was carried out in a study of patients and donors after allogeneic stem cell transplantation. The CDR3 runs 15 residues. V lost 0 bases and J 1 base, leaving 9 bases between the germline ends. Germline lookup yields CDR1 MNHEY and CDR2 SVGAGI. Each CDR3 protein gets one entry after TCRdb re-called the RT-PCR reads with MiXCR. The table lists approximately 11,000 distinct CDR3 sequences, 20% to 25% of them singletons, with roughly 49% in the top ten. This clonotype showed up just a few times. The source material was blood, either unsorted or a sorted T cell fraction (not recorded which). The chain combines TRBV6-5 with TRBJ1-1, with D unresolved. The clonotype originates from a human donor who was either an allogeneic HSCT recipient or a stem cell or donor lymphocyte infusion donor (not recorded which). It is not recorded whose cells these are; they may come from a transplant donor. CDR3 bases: TGTGCCAGCAGTTACTCACAAATCCCGAACACTGAAGCTTTCTTT. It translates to CASSYSQIPNTEAFF.